Sequencing of this T cell receptor (beta chain) was carried out in a study of prognosis after radiotherapy for stage I lung cancer. Across the whole study: Deemed medically inoperable were all patients with non-small cell lung cancer.

This clonotype was observed at least ten times. The germline V gene has CDR1 SGHTA and CDR2 FQGNSA. The CDR3 spans 14 residues. V was pared by 5 bases and J by 4 bases, with 5 bases of the junction left unmatched. The study amplified the TCR beta CDR3 region from genomic DNA. This amplification was carried out by two rounds of multiplex PCR. For every TRBV and TRBJ gene, a specific primer was used in first-round PCR. TCRdb re-called the multiplex PCR reads through MiXCR, storing one row per CDR3 protein. Of about 15,000 distinct CDR3 sequences listed, about 47% are singletons. This TCR derives from a donor aged 50 or older with non-small cell lung cancer. The V and J genes are TRBV7-2 and TRBJ2-7; 10 bases fit TRBD1. This specimen was PBMCs, taken before or after stereotactic body radiation therapy (not recorded which). CDR3 region: CASSRTGGTYEQYF. The CDR3 DNA is TGTGCCAGCAGCAGGACAGGGGGGACTTACGAGCAGTACTTC.